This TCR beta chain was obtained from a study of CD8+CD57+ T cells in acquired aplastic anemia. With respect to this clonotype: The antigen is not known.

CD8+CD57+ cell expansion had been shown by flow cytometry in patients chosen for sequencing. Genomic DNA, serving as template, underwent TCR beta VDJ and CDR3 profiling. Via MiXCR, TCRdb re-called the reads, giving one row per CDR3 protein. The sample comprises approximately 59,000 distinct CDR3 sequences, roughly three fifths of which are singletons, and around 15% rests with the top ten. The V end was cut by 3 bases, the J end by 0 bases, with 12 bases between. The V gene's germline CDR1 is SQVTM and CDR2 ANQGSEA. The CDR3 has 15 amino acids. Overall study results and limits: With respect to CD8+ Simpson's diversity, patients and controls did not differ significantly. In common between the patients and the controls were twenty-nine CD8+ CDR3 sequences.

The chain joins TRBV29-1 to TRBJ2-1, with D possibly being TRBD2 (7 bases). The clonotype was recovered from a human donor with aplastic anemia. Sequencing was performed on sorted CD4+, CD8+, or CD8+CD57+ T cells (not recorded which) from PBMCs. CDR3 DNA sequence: TGCAGCGTTGAGAGCGGGACAAGCTCCTACAATGAGCAGTTCTTC. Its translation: CSVESGTSSYNEQFF.